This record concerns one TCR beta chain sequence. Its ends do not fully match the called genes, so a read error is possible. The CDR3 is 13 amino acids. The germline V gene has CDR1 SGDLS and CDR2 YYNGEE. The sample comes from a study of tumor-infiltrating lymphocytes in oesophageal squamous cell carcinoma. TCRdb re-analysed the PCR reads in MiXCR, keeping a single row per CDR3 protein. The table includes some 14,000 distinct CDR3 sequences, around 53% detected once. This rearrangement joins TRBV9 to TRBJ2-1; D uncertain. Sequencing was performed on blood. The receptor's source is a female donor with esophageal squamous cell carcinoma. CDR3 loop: CASSEIPDSPLHF. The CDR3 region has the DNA TGTGCCAGCAGCGAAATCCCAGATTCACCCCTCCACTTC.